The next 13 T cell receptor beta chains were all read from a single sample in a study of cytomegalovirus exposure and HLA in healthy donors. PCR used 60 Vbeta primers and 13 Jbeta primers. Sequencing used immunoSEQ multiplex PCR; TCRdb keeps in-frame clones, though not all of them. Counted here are fewer than 50,000 clones, 55% to 75% occurring once; the ten biggest clones make up around 12%. Sequencing was done on a sample of PBMCs. These TCRs come from a man aged 55 to 69 in good health and CMV-seropositive.

The chain recombines TRBV5-1 with TRBJ2-4, with TRBD1 as a possible D gene (6 bases). The V and J ends lost 0 bases and 0 bases respectively, with 10 bases between them. This CDR3 is built from 16 residues. Germline-derived CDR1 and CDR2 are SGHRS and YFSETQ. The CDR3 loop reads CASSLEGGTAKNIQYF. CDR3 bases: TGCGCCAGCAGCTTGGAAGGGGGAACAGCCAAAAACATTCAGTACTTC.

The CDR3 DNA reads as TGTGCCAGCAGCTTGCACCGGGACAGGGTGTTCCAGCCCCAGCATTTT. This translates into CASSLHRDRVFQPQHF. This chain joins TRBV5-6 and TRBJ1-5; 9 bases map to TRBD1. Trimming removed 1 base from V and 7 bases from J; junction bases left unmatched: 9. Looked up from germline, CDR1 is SGHDT and CDR2 is YYEEEE. The CDR3 totals 16 residues.

The chain couples TRBV13 to TRBJ2-7; 7 bases are shared with TRBD1. The V and J ends lost 5 bases and 5 bases, in that order; junction bases with no gene match: 6. Germline V CDR1 and CDR2: PRHDT, FYEKMQ (reference sequence). The CDR3 sequence is 13 residues long. CDR3 amino acids: CASSQRTGNEQYF. CDR3 DNA sequence: TGTGCCAGCAGCCAGAGGACAGGTAACGAGCAGTACTTC.

The chain links TRBV5-1 to TRBJ2-5; TRBD1 might be the D (7 bases). The CDR3 covers 15 residues. From germline, CDR1 is SGHRS and CDR2 YFSETQ. Trimming removed 2 bases at V and 4 bases at J, with 15 bases between. DNA for the CDR3: TGCGCCAGCAGCTTCAGGGGGGTAGCAGGAGAGACCCAGTACTTC. It encodes CASSFRGVAGETQYF.

The chain links TRBV28 to TRBJ2-7, with 8 bases aligning to TRBD2. Germline V gene sequence: CDR1 MDHEN, CDR2 SYDVKM. The J segment lost 4 bases and the V segment lost 2 bases, leaving 10 bases of the junction unmatched. This CDR3 contains 16 residues. CDR3 nucleotides: TGTGCCAGCAGTTTAGAGCCGGGACTAGGTTTGTACGAGCAGTACTTC. This gives the protein CASSLEPGLGLYEQYF.

This clone appeared a single time. This rearrangement joins TRBV28 to TRBJ2-7; 9 nucleotides match TRBD1. The ends lost 4 bases at V and 2 bases at J; junction bases unmatched: 3. The CDR3 loop spans 14 amino acids. CDR1 and CDR2 from the germline V gene are MDHEN and SYDVKM. Here the CDR3 DNA reads TGTGCCAGCAGTTGGGACAGGGAGGCCTACGAGCAGTACTTC. Encoded protein: CASSWDREAYEQYF.

This sequence joins TRBV5-5 and TRBJ2-1, with TRBD2 identical over 11 bases. Per the germline V gene, CDR1 is SGHKS and CDR2 is YYEKEE (reference sequence). Germline trimming cut 2 bases from V and 7 bases from J; bases unmatched to any gene: 5. The CDR3 is 15 residues long. This CDR3 is CASSFLTSGRNEQFF. CDR3 nucleotides: TGTGCCAGCAGCTTTCTCACTAGCGGGAGAAATGAGCAGTTCTTC.

The gene calls are TRBV14 and TRBJ2-2; D possibly corresponds to TRBD1 (5 bases). In germline, CDR1 is SGHDN, CDR2 FVKESK. V gave up 4 bases and J gave up 6 bases, with 21 bases separating them. The CDR3 runs 17 residues. The chain's CDR3 is CASSPPAGLSIPGELFF. CDR3 bases: TGTGCCAGCAGCCCCCCAGCAGGGCTAAGCATTCCCGGGGAGCTGTTTTTT.

This clone was seen only a few times. The CDR3 here is CASSPVVNTEAFF. Here the CDR3 DNA reads TGTGCCAGCAGTCCTGTCGTTAACACTGAAGCTTTCTTT. The gene calls are TRBV7-9 and TRBJ1-1; D remains ambiguous. The CDR3 extends over 13 amino acids. Germline lookup yields CDR1 SEHNR and CDR2 FQNEAQ (reference sequence). Deletions cut 6 bases from V and 2 bases from J, with 10 bases between.

V gene TRBV4-3 combines with J gene TRBJ1-6, with 10 positions matching TRBD1. Trimming cost V 1 base and J 7 bases; bases outside gene matches: 4. The CDR3 has 16 residues. Germline values: CDR1 LGHNA, CDR2 YSLEER. CDR3 sequence: CASSQAGTGVNSPLHF. In DNA, the CDR3 is TGCGCCAGCAGCCAAGCCGGGACAGGGGTAAATTCACCCCTCCACTTT.

The chain couples TRBV6-1 to TRBJ1-5, with TRBD1 as a possible D gene (5 bases). CDR1 and CDR2 from the germline V gene are MNHNS and SASEGT. Trimming left V 6 bases short and J 5 bases short, with 11 bases between. The CDR3 consists of 13 residues. The CDR3 loop reads CASRRVQDQPQHF. DNA for the CDR3: TGTGCCAGCAGACGGGTACAGGATCAGCCCCAGCATTTT.

The V and J genes are TRBV28 and TRBJ1-2; D gene ambiguous. The CDR3 loop spans 14 amino acids. V lost 2 bases, J lost 4 bases, and 11 bases lay in between. Germline loops: CDR1 MDHEN, CDR2 SYDVKM. CDR3 bases: TGTGCCAGCAGTTTAAGTTCGCGTAGCTATGGCTACACCTTC. This encodes CASSLSSRSYGYTF.

This clone was counted once. The chain links TRBV4-3 to TRBJ2-2, with 10 bases lining up with TRBD1. The length of the CDR3 is 16 residues. Losses at the gene ends were 3 bases for V and 6 bases for J; bases not matched to a gene: 7. Germline V gives CDR1 LGHNA, CDR2 YSLEER. The CDR3 here is CASSQRGQGHPGELFF. Written as DNA, the CDR3 is TGCGCCAGCAGCCAGAGGGGACAGGGGCATCCCGGGGAGCTGTTTTTT.